The present TCR beta chain was sequenced within a study of blood T cell repertoires in COVID-19. Study as a whole: Sites across the United States, Italy and Spain contributed samples from acute and convalescent COVID-19. Sources were T cells, B-cell-depleted T cells, or PBMCs; the material itself was cDNA or gDNA.

Here immunoSEQ multiplex PCR was the method, and the copy in TCRdb shows in-frame clones only, minus some. The repertoire includes 55,000 to 70,000 clones, 88% of them detected once, and approximately 40% sits in the top ten. Germline CDR1 SGHVS, CDR2 FQNEAQ. V dropped 1 base and J dropped 3; count of bases not matched to a gene: 5. This CDR3 is 15 amino acids long. Followed longitudinally, the Seattle patients had been enrolled during active infection. The clonotype comes from a woman aged 60-70 years with COVID-19, enrolled during active disease. The chain uses TRBV7-8 and TRBJ1-2; TRBD1 aligns across 7 bases. What was sequenced was peripheral blood. For the CDR3, the DNA is TGTGCCAGCAGCTTAGGCAGGGGGTCGGACTATGGCTACACCTTC. Protein product: CASSLGRGSDYGYTF.